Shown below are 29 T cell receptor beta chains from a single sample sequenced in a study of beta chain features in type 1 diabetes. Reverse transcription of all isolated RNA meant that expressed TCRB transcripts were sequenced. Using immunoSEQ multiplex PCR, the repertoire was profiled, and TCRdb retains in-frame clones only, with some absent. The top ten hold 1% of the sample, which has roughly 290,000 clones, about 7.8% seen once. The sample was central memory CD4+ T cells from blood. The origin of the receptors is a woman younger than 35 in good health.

CDR3 DNA: TGCAGCGCCCGGGACAGGGGTCTCCTGGGGGATTATGGCTACACCTTC. Protein: CSARDRGLLGDYGYTF. V is TRBV29-1 and J is TRBJ1-2; 10 bases match TRBD1. Losses at the gene ends were 7 bases for V and 5 bases for J; bases not matched to a gene: 16. The length of the CDR3 is 16 residues. Germline loops: CDR1 SQVTM, CDR2 ANQGSEA. Supplemented by reference TRBV29-1 and TRBJ1-2, the full variable domain reads SAVISQKPSRDICQRGTSLTIQCQVDSQVTMMFWYRQQPGQSLTLIATANQGSEATYESGFVIDKFPISRPNLTFSTLTVSNMSPEDSSIYLCSARDRGLLGDYGYTFGSGTRLTVV.

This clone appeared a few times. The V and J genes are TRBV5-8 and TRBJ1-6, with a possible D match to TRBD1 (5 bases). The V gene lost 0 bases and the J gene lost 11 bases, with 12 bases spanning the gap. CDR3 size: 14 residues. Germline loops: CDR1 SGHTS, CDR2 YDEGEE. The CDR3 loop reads CASSLEGTRTPLHF. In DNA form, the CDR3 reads TGTGCCAGCAGCTTGGAGGGGACGAGGACACCCCTCCACTTT.

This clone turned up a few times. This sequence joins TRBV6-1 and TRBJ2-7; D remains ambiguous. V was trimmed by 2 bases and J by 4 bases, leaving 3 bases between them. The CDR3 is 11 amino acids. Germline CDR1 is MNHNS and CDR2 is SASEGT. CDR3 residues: CASSERYEQYF. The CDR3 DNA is TGTGCCAGCAGTGAACGGTACGAGCAGTACTTC.

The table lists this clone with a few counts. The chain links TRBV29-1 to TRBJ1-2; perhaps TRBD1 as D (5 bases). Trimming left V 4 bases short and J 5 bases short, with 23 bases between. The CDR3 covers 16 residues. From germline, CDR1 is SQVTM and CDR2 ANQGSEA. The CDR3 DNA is TGCAGCGTTGTGGATTCAGGGACCGCGGACCCTTATGGCTACACCTTC. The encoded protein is CSVVDSGTADPYGYTF.

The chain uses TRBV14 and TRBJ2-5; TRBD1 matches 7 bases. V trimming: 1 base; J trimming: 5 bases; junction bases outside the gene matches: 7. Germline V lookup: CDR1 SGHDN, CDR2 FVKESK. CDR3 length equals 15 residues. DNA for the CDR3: TGTGCCAGCAGCCAAGTATCACAGGGGCTGGAGACCCAGTACTTC. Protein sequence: CASSQVSQGLETQYF.

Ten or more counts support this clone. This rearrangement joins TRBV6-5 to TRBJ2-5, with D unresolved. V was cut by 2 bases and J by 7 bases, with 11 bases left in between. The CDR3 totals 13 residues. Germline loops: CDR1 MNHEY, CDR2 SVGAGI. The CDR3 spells CASSYAVLGTQYF. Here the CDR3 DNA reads TGTGCCAGCAGTTACGCAGTCCTTGGGACCCAGTACTTC.

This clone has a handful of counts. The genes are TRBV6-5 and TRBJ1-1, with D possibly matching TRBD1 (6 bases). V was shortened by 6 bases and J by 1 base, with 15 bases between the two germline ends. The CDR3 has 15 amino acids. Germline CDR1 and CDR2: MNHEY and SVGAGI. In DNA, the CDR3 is TGTGCCAGCAGCCCACACAGGGTATCGAACACTGAAGCTTTCTTT. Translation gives CASSPHRVSNTEAFF.

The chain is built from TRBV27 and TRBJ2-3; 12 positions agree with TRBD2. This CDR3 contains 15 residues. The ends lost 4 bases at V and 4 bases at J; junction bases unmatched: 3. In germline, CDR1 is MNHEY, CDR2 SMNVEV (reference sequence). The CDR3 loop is CASSSSGGAPDTQYF. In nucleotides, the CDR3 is TGTGCCAGCAGTTCTAGCGGGGGGGCCCCAGATACGCAGTATTTT.

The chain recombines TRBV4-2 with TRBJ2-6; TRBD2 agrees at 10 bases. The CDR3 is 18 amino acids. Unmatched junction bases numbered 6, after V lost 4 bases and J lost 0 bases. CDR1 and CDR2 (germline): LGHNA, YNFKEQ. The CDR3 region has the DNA TGTGCCAGCAGCCGTGTCGCTAGCGGGGGCTCTGGGGCCAACGTCCTGACTTTC. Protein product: CASSRVASGGSGANVLTF.

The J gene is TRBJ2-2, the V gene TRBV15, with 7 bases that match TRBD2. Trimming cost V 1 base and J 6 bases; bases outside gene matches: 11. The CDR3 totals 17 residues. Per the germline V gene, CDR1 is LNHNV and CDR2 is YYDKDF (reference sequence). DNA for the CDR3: TGTGCCACCAGCAGAGGTGGGACTATAGGAGTGGCCGGGGAGCTGTTTTTT. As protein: CATSRGGTIGVAGELFF.

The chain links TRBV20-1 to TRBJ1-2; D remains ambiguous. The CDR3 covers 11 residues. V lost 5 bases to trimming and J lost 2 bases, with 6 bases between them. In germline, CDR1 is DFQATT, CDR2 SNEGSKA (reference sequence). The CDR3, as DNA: TGCAGTGCTGACCCCAACTATGGCTACACCTTC. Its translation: CSADPNYGYTF.

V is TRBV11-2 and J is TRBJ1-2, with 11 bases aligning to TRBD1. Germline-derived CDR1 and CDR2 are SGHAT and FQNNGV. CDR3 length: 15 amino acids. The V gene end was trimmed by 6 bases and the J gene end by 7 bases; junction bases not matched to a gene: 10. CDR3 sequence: CASRGTGGLSSGYTF. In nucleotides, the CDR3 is TGTGCCAGCAGAGGGACAGGGGGATTATCGAGTGGCTACACCTTC.

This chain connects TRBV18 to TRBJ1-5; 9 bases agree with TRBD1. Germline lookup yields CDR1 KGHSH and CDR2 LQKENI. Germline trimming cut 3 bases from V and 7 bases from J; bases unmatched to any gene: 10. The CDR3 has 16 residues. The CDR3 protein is CASSPAGTGYGQPQHF. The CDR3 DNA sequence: TGTGCCAGCTCACCGGCGGGGACAGGGTATGGACAGCCCCAGCATTTT.

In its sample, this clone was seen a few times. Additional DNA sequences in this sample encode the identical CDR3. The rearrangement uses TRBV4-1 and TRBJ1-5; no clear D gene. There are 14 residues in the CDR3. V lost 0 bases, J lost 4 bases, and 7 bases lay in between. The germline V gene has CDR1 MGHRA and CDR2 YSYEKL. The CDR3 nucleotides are TGCGCCAGCAGCCAAGACGGGAGAAATCAGCCCCAGCATTTT. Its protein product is CASSQDGRNQPQHF.

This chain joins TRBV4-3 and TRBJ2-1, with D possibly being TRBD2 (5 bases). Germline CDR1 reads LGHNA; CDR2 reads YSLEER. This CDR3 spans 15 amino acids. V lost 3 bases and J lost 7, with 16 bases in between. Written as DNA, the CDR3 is TGCGCCAGCAGCCATTATGATCGGGATAGGAATGAGCAGTTCTTC. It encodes CASSHYDRDRNEQFF.

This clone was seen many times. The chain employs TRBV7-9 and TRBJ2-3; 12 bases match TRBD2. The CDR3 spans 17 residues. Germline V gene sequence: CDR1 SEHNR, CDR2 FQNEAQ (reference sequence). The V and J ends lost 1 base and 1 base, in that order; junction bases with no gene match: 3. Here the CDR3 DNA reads TGTGCCAGCAGCTTAGGACTAGCGGGAGTCCGCACAGATACGCAGTATTTT. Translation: CASSLGLAGVRTDTQYF. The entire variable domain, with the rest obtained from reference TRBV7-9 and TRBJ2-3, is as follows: DTGVSQNPRHKITKRGQNVTFRCDPISEHNRLYWYRQTLGQGPEFLTYFQNEAQLEKSRLLSDRFSAERPKGSFSTLEIQRTEQGDSAMYLCASSLGLAGVRTDTQYFGPGTRLTVL.

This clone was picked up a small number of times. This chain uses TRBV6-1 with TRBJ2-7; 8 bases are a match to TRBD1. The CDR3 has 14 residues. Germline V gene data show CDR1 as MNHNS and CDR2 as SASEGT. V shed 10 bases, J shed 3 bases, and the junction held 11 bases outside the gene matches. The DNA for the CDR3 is TGTGCCACCGACCGGACAGGGTCTGGCTACGAGCAGTACTTC. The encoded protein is CATDRTGSGYEQYF.

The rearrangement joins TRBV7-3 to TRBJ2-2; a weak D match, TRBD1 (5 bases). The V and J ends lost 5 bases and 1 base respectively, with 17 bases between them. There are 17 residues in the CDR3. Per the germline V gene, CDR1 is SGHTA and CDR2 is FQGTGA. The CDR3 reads CASSPSPGQGNTGELFF. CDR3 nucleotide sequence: TGTGCCAGCAGCCCCAGCCCTGGGCAGGGGAACACCGGGGAGCTGTTTTTT.

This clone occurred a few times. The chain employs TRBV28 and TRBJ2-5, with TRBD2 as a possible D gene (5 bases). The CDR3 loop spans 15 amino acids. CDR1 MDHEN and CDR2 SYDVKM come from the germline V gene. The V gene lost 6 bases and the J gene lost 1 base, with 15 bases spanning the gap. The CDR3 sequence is CASSGSARAQETQYF. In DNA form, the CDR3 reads TGTGCCAGCAGCGGTAGCGCGAGAGCCCAAGAGACCCAGTACTTC.

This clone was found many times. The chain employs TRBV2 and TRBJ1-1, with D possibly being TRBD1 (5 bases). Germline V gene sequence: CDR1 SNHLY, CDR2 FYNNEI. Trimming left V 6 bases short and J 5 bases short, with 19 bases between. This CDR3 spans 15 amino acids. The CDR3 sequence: CASRTTQGGKTEAFF. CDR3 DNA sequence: TGTGCCAGCAGAACTACGCAGGGAGGGAAAACTGAAGCTTTCTTT. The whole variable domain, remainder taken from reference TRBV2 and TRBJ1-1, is EPEVTQTPSHQVTQMGQEVILRCVPISNHLYFYWYRQILGQKVEFLVSFYNNEISEKSEIFDDQFSVERPDGSNFTLKIRSTKLEDSAMYFCASRTTQGGKTEAFFGQGTRLTVV.

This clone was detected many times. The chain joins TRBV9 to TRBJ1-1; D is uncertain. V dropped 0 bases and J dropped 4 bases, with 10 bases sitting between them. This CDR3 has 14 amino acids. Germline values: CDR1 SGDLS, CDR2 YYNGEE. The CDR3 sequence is CASSVEQKTTEAFF. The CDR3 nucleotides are TGTGCCAGCAGCGTAGAACAGAAAACCACTGAAGCTTTCTTT.

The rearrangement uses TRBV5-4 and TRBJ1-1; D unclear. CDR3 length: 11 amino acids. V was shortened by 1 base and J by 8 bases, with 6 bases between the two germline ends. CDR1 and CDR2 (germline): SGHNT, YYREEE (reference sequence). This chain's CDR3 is CASSLRAEAFF. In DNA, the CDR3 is TGTGCCAGCAGCTTGAGGGCAGAAGCTTTCTTT.

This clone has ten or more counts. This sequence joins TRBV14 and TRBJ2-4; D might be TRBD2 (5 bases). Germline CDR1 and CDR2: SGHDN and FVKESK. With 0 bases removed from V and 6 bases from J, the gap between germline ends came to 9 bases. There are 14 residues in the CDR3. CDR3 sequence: CASSQDLAGNIQYF. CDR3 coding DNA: TGTGCCAGCAGCCAAGATCTGGCGGGAAACATTCAGTACTTC.

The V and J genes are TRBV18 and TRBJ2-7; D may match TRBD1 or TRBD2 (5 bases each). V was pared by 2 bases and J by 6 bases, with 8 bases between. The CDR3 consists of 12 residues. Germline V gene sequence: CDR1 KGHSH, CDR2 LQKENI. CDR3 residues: CASSPGTAEQYV. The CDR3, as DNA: TGTGCCAGCTCACCAGGGACCGCCGAGCAGTACGTC.

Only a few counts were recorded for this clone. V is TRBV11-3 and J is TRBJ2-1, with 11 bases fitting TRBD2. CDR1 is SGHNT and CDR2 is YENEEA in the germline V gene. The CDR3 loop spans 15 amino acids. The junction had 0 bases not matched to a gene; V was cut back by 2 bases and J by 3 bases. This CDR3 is CASSLTSGSYNEQFF. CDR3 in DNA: TGTGCCAGCAGCTTAACTAGCGGGAGCTACAATGAGCAGTTCTTC.

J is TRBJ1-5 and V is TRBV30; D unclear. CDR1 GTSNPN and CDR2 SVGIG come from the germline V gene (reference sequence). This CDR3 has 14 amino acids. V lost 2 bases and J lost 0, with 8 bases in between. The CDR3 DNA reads TGTGCCTGGAGTAAGGAGTATAGCAATCAGCCCCAGCATTTT. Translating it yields CAWSKEYSNQPQHF.

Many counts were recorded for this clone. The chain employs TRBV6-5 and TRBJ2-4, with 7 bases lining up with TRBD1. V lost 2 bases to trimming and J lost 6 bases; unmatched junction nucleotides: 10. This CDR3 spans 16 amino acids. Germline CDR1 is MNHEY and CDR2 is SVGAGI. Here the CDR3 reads CASSYATGTVTNIQYF. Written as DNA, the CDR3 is TGTGCCAGCAGTTACGCCACCGGGACAGTAACAAACATTCAGTACTTC.

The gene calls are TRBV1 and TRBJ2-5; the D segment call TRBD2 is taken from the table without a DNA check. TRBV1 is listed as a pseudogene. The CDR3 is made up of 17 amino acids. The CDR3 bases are TGCACCAGCAGCCAGGTGGGGCCTAGCGGGGGCCAAGAGACCCAGTACTTC. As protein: CTSSQVGPSGGQETQYF.

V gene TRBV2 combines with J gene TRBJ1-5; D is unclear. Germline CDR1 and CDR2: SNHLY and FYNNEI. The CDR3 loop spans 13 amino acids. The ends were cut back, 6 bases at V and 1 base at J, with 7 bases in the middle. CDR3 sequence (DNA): TGTGCCAGCAGCCCGGAGAGCAATCAGCCCCAGCATTTT. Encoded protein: CASSPESNQPQHF.